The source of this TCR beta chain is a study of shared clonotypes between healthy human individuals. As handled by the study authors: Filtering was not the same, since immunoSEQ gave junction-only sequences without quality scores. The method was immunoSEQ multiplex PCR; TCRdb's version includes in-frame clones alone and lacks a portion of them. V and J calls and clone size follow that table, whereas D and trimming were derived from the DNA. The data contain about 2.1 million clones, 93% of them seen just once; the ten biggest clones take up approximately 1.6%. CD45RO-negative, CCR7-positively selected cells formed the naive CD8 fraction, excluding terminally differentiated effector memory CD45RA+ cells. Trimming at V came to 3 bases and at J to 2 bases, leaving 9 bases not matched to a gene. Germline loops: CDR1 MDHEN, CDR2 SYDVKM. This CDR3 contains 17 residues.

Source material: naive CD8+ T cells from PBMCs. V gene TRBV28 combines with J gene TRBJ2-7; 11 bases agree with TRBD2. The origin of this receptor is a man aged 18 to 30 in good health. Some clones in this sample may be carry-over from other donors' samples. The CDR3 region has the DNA TGTGCCAGCAGTTTGTCCCGCTGGACTAGCGGGCCCTACGAGCAGTACTTC. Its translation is CASSLSRWTSGPYEQYF. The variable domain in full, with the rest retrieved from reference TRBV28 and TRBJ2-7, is DVKVTQSSRYLVKRTGEKVFLECVQDMDHENMFWYRQDPGLGLRLIYFSYDVKMKEKGDIPEGYSVSREKKERFSLILESASTNQTSMYLCASSLSRWTSGPYEQYFGPGTRLTVT.